A selection of T cell receptor beta chains follows, all from one sample in a study of blood T cell repertoires in COVID-19. Generated by immunoSEQ multiplex PCR, the TCRdb table keeps only in-frame clones and is missing some. The sample has fewer than 450,000 clones; about 92% are singletons. The material sequenced was PBMCs or T cells enriched from blood (not recorded which). The source of these receptors is a man between 18 and 29 years old who had recovered from COVID-19. Both conserved end residues are part of each CDR3. The order of the fields is V gene, D gene, J gene, clone size, CDR3 protein, CDR3 DNA. D genes are given only for firm matches. Clone size, where shown, is once, few, many, or a class for clones that have expanded.

V: TRBV6-5; D: -; J: TRBJ1-1; size: -; CDR3: CASRATTKGTEAFF; DNA: TGTGCCAGCAGAGCTACCACCAAGGGGACTGAAGCTTTCTTT
V: TRBV11-3; D: -; J: TRBJ1-4; size: few; CDR3: CASSRSGSQNEKLFF; DNA: TGTGCCAGCAGCCGCAGCGGGAGCCAGAATGAAAAACTGTTTTTT
V: TRBV5-1; D: -; J: TRBJ2-7; size: -; CDR3: CASSLYSPYEQYF; DNA: TGCGCCAGCAGCCTGTACAGCCCCTACGAGCAGTACTTC
V: TRBV11-3; D: -; J: TRBJ2-7; size: -; CDR3: CASSLGRRDSYEQYF; DNA: TGTGCCAGCAGCTTAGGTCGACGGGACTCCTACGAGCAGTACTTC
V: TRBV19; D: TRBD2; J: TRBJ2-1; size: few; CDR3: CASRGASGILSYNEQFF; DNA: TGTGCCAGCCGAGGGGCTAGCGGAATTCTCTCCTACAATGAGCAGTTCTTC
V: TRBV11-2; D: TRBD2; J: TRBJ2-7; size: -; CDR3: CASSPRGSGSSYEQYF; DNA: TGTGCCAGCAGCCCCCGTGGGAGCGGGAGCTCCTACGAGCAGTACTTC
V: TRBV28; D: -; J: TRBJ1-5; size: once; CDR3: CASSLMRQAQYSNQPQHF; DNA: TGTGCCAGCAGTTTAATGAGACAGGCACAATATAGCAATCAGCCCCAGCATTTT
V: TRBV7-8; D: -; J: TRBJ1-4; size: -; CDR3: CASSLDSYNEKLFF; DNA: TGTGCCAGCAGCTTAGACAGTTATAATGAAAAACTGTTTTTT
V: TRBV2; D: TRBD2; J: TRBJ2-2; size: -; CDR3: CASSGTSYTGELFF; DNA: TGTGCCAGCAGTGGGACTAGTTACACCGGGGAGCTGTTTTTT
V: TRBV5-1; D: -; J: TRBJ1-5; size: -; CDR3: CASSPYGGNQPQHF; DNA: TGCGCCAGCAGTCCTTACGGGGGCAATCAGCCCCAGCATTTT
V: TRBV2; D: -; J: TRBJ1-2; size: few; CDR3: CASGELGTSLGYTF; DNA: TGTGCCAGCGGAGAACTGGGGACATCCCTAGGCTACACCTTC
V: TRBV30; D: -; J: TRBJ1-5; size: -; CDR3: CAWAETGAVQPQHF; DNA: TGTGCCTGGGCAGAGACAGGTGCCGTACAGCCCCAGCATTTT
V: TRBV5-6; D: TRBD1; J: TRBJ2-7; size: -; CDR3: CASSLAGQGVYEQYF; DNA: TGTGCCAGCAGCTTGGCCGGACAGGGGGTCTACGAGCAGTACTTC
V: TRBV12-5; D: TRBD1; J: TRBJ2-1; size: -; CDR3: CASGLVLAGGYDEQFF; DNA: TGTGCTAGTGGTTTGGTACTGGCAGGGGGCTATGATGAGCAGTTCTTC
V: TRBV9; D: TRBD2; J: TRBJ2-1; size: -; CDR3: CASSVGSLSGRVDEQFF; DNA: TGTGCCAGCAGCGTAGGTAGCCTTAGCGGGAGGGTCGATGAGCAGTTCTTC
V: TRBV7-9; D: -; J: TRBJ1-1; size: once; CDR3: CASRPGLPANTEAFF; DNA: TGTGCCAGCAGACCAGGTCTCCCCGCGAACACTGAAGCTTTCTTT
V: TRBV4-1; D: TRBD1; J: TRBJ2-3; size: -; CDR3: CASSLLKGQGTDTQYF; DNA: TGCGCCAGCAGCCTCTTAAAGGGACAGGGGACAGATACGCAGTATTTT
V: TRBV7-7; D: -; J: TRBJ2-1; size: -; CDR3: CASSLVIGSHEQFF; DNA: TGTGCCAGCAGCTTAGTAATAGGGAGCCATGAGCAGTTCTTC
V: TRBV28; D: TRBD2; J: TRBJ2-5; size: -; CDR3: CASSPRTSGPGGTQYF; DNA: TGTGCCAGCAGCCCACGGACTAGCGGCCCTGGGGGGACCCAGTACTTC
V: TRBV19; D: -; J: TRBJ1-6; size: -; CDR3: CASSIGPVTGDSPLHF; DNA: TGTGCCAGTAGTATTGGTCCGGTCACGGGGGATTCACCCCTCCACTTT
V: TRBV29-1; D: -; J: TRBJ2-1; size: -; CDR3: CSVAMEEQFF; DNA: TGCAGCGTAGCGATGGAGGAGCAGTTCTTC
V: TRBV28; D: TRBD2; J: TRBJ2-7; size: -; CDR3: CASSFLTSGRFHEQYF; DNA: TGTGCCAGCAGTTTCCTCACTAGCGGGAGATTCCACGAGCAGTACTTC
V: TRBV4-2; D: TRBD2; J: TRBJ2-2; size: -; CDR3: CASSHPTSGRDTGELFF; DNA: TGTGCCAGCAGCCACCCAACTAGCGGAAGGGACACCGGGGAGCTGTTTTTT
V: TRBV28; D: TRBD1; J: TRBJ1-1; size: -; CDR3: CASSLTGGRTEAFF; DNA: TGTGCCAGCAGTTTAACAGGGGGCAGGACTGAAGCTTTCTTT
V: TRBV11-3; D: TRBD1; J: TRBJ1-5; size: -; CDR3: CARPGQGNQPQHF; DNA: TGTGCCAGACCGGGACAGGGCAATCAGCCCCAGCATTTT
V: TRBV13; D: TRBD1; J: TRBJ2-5; size: -; CDR3: CASSPTRGLGETQYF; DNA: TGTGCCAGCAGCCCAACCAGGGGGCTAGGAGAGACCCAGTACTTC
V: TRBV7-3; D: TRBD1; J: TRBJ2-3; size: -; CDR3: CASSPGRGLDTQYF; DNA: TGTGCCAGCAGCCCTGGCAGGGGGTTGGATACGCAGTATTTT
V: TRBV12-5; D: -; J: TRBJ2-1; size: -; CDR3: CASGSGNSYNEQFF; DNA: TGTGCTAGTGGTTCCGGTAACTCCTACAATGAGCAGTTCTTC
V: TRBV10-2; D: -; J: TRBJ2-1; size: -; CDR3: CASSYRDYNEQFF; DNA: TGCGCCAGCAGTTACAGGGACTACAATGAGCAGTTCTTC
V: TRBV24-1; D: -; J: TRBJ1-6; size: -; CDR3: CATSDRGGAGSLQDSYNSPLHF; DNA: TGTGCCACCAGTGATAGAGGGGGGGCAGGGAGCCTACAAGACTCCTATAATTCACCCCTCCACTTT
V: TRBV6-1; D: -; J: TRBJ2-7; size: -; CDR3: CASSELDTGYEQYF; DNA: TGTGCCAGCAGTGAATTAGATACGGGCTACGAGCAGTACTTC